This TCR beta chain was observed in a study of radiotherapy plus CTLA-4 blockade in lung cancer. Points from the study as a whole: Increased serum interferon-beta after radiation also reportedly predicted response strongly. Clones of tumor-derived TCRs expanded in blood after radiotherapy plus ipilimumab.

Each patient with chemo-refractory metastatic non-small-cell lung cancer was treated with focal radiation plus CTLA-4 blockade using ipilimumab. The CDR3 has 13 residues. Germline V gives CDR1 LNHDA, CDR2 SQIVND (reference sequence). Trimming shortened V by 8 bases and J by 1 base, and 11 bases separated the two germline ends. A remark on this clone: Its target is not known.

TCRdb keeps only in-frame clones here, not all; method: immunoSEQ multiplex PCR. The sample carries about 73,000 clones, around 86% recorded once. This sequence was found in a human donor with non-small cell lung cancer that progressed on radiotherapy plus ipilimumab. The sample in question was peripheral blood, obtained from a patient treated with radiotherapy plus ipilimumab. The rearrangement uses TRBV19 and TRBJ1-1; unclear D gene. Here the CDR3 reads CASGVRANTEAFF. In DNA, the CDR3 is TGTGCCAGTGGCGTGCGGGCGAACACTGAAGCTTTCTTT.